Following are 28 T cell receptor beta chains from one sample sequenced in a study of human T cells and chemical hapten exposure. TCRdb re-analysed the RACE reads in MiXCR, keeping a single row per CDR3 protein. Of 180,000 or so distinct CDR3 sequences listed, about 25% are singletons. Time point: patch test 3, about 24 weeks after DPC sensitization. Treatment defined: therapeutic diphenylcyclopropenone sensitization with weekly scalp DPC. The material sequenced was whole blood, taken in connection with sensitization to the hapten diphenylcyclopropenone (DPC). The origin of the receptors is a woman in her forties with alopecia areata. Some clones in this sample may be carry-over from other donors' samples.

Many counts were recorded for this clonotype. The chain carries TRBV7-2 and TRBJ2-2; D gene unclear. CDR3 length equals 15 residues. Germline-derived CDR1 and CDR2 are SGHTA and FQGNSA. Between the trimmed V and J ends, which lost 0 bases and 3 bases, there was a span of 8 bases. The chain's CDR3 is CASSLARLDTGELFF. In nucleotides, the CDR3 is TGTGCCAGCAGCTTAGCAAGGCTCGACACCGGGGAGCTGTTTTTT.

This clonotype was seen only a few times. V is TRBV6-6 and J is TRBJ1-1; D is unresolved. The germline CDR1 and CDR2 sequences are MNHNY and SVGAGI (reference sequence). The CDR3 contains 13 residues. Trimming cost V 3 bases and J 3 bases, with 8 bases left between them. The CDR3 loop is CASSYDRYTEAFF. CDR3 nucleotides: TGTGCCAGCAGTTATGATCGGTACACTGAAGCTTTCTTT.

This clonotype was recorded at least ten times. V and J are TRBV6-6 and TRBJ2-4, with a possible D match to TRBD2 (5 bases). The germline V and J ends were trimmed by 2 bases and 2 bases, with 16 bases remaining between them. This CDR3 region has 17 residues. Looked up from germline, CDR1 is MNHNY and CDR2 is SVGAGI (reference sequence). CDR3 sequence (DNA): TGTGCCAGCAGTTACGAGGGCCCAAGGCAGACCAAAAACATTCAGTACTTC. It codes for CASSYEGPRQTKNIQYF.

The chain links TRBV29-1 to TRBJ1-1; maybe TRBD1 (5 bases). The CDR3 covers 14 residues. V was clipped by 6 bases and J by 0 bases, with 14 bases between them. Germline V gene sequence: CDR1 SQVTM, CDR2 ANQGSEA. The CDR3 sequence: CSVGVQDLNTEAFF. The CDR3, as DNA: TGCAGCGTAGGGGTCCAGGACCTGAACACTGAAGCTTTCTTT.

V and J are TRBV6-2 or TRBV6-3 and TRBJ2-7, with 11 bases lining up with TRBD2. The CDR3 has 17 residues. Germline assignment: CDR1 MNHEY and CDR2 SVGEGT. The ends lost 6 bases at V and 0 bases at J; junction bases unmatched: 10. CDR3 in amino acids: CASRPRTSGWSSYEQYF. DNA for the CDR3: TGTGCCAGCAGACCCCGGACTAGCGGGTGGAGCTCCTACGAGCAGTACTTC.

This clonotype was observed a few times. The chain uses TRBV7-3 and TRBJ2-7; no clear D. With 5 bases removed from V and 5 bases from J, the gap between germline ends came to 13 bases. Germline loops: CDR1 SGHTA, CDR2 FQGTGA. CDR3 length equals 13 residues. This CDR3 reads CASSPGPRDEQYF. The CDR3 DNA sequence: TGTGCCAGCAGCCCTGGCCCCCGAGACGAGCAGTACTTC.

The genes are TRBV6-5 and TRBJ1-1, with 7 bases that match TRBD1. The CDR3 length is 13 residues. Germline trimming cut 10 bases from V and 4 bases from J; bases unmatched to any gene: 9. CDR1 is MNHEY and CDR2 is SVGAGI in the germline V gene. CDR3: CATTQGEVTEAFF. The CDR3 DNA follows: TGTGCCACCACGCAGGGGGAGGTCACTGAAGCTTTCTTT.

Only one count was recorded for this clonotype. The CDR3 reads CANKTSGRPETQYF. Written as DNA, the CDR3 is TGTGCCAACAAGACTAGCGGGAGGCCGGAGACCCAGTACTTC. This chain links TRBV27 with TRBJ2-5; 13 nucleotides agree with TRBD2. This CDR3 spans 14 amino acids. Looked up from germline, CDR1 is MNHEY and CDR2 is SMNVEV (reference sequence). The ends lost 10 bases at V and 5 bases at J; junction bases unmatched: 7.

The chain uses TRBV12-3 or TRBV12-4 and TRBJ1-6; 9 nucleotides align to TRBD1. J was trimmed by 9 bases and V by 3 bases; bases with no gene match: 0. The CDR3 is 13 residues long. Here the CDR3 reads CASSLGQGSPLHF. The DNA of the CDR3 is TGTGCCAGCAGTTTGGGACAGGGTTCACCCCTCCACTTT.

This clonotype was picked up many times. The chain couples TRBV6-5 to TRBJ1-3; no clear D gene. V lost 2 bases and J lost 0, with 8 bases in between. This CDR3 region has 15 residues. Germline CDR1 MNHEY, CDR2 SVGAGI. CDR3 protein: CASSYQGSSGNTIYF. As DNA, the CDR3 is TGTGCCAGCAGTTACCAAGGAAGCTCTGGAAACACCATATATTTT.

This clonotype was seen more than once but under ten times. The chain links TRBV7-3 to TRBJ2-2; D is uncertain. Germline V lookup: CDR1 SGHTA, CDR2 FQGTGA. V was shortened by 2 bases and J by 7 bases, with 11 bases between the two germline ends. The CDR3 spans 14 residues. CDR3 in amino acids: CASSLSSVGGELFF. In DNA, the CDR3 is TGTGCCAGCAGCTTATCTTCGGTCGGCGGGGAGCTGTTTTTT. Combining the CDR3 with reference TRBV7-3 and TRBJ2-2 gives the whole variable domain GAGVSQTPSNKVTEKGKYVELRCDPISGHTALYWYRQSLGQGPEFLIYFQGTGAADDSGLPNDRFFAVRPEGSVSTLKIQRTERGDSAVYLCASSLSSVGGELFFGEGSRLTVL.

This clonotype was seen only a few times. J is TRBJ1-4 and V is TRBV7-2; D is ambiguous. CDR3 length: 14 residues. Per germline, CDR1 SGHTA and CDR2 FQGNSA. V lost 2 bases to trimming and J lost 8 bases, with 12 bases between them. In DNA, the CDR3 is TGTGCCAGCAGCTTATGGGGTCAGGACGAAAAACTGTTTTTT. Translation: CASSLWGQDEKLFF.

At least ten counts were recorded for this clonotype. The chain links TRBV10-3 to TRBJ2-1; D might be TRBD1 (6 bases). The CDR3 spans 14 residues. Germline-derived CDR1 and CDR2 are ENHRY and SYGVKD. The ends were cut back, 6 bases at V and 8 bases at J, with 17 bases in the middle. The CDR3 loop reads CAISPGNRVDEQFF. In nucleotides, the CDR3 is TGTGCCATCAGCCCAGGGAACAGGGTCGATGAGCAGTTCTTC.

The chain employs TRBV7-2 and TRBJ1-2; perhaps TRBD1 as D (6 bases). Germline assignment: CDR1 SGHTA and CDR2 FQGNSA. Trimming pared 5 bases from V and 2 bases from J, leaving 12 bases between. The length of the CDR3 is 14 residues. CDR3 amino acids: CASSRGGENYGYTF. The CDR3 DNA follows: TGTGCCAGCAGCAGGGGGGGCGAAAACTATGGCTACACCTTC.

The rearrangement uses TRBV20-1 and TRBJ1-3; no firm D call. V was trimmed by 5 bases and J by 0 bases, leaving 8 bases between them. Germline V gives CDR1 DFQATT, CDR2 SNEGSKA (reference sequence). The CDR3 is 13 residues long. The DNA for the CDR3 is TGCAGTGCTCCACTGAGCTCTGGAAACACCATATATTTT. It codes for CSAPLSSGNTIYF.

This clonotype was observed a few times. The rearrangement uses TRBV4-2 and TRBJ2-7; maybe TRBD1 (5 bases). Trimming stripped 7 bases from V and 6 bases from J, with 16 bases between. The V gene's germline CDR1 is LGHNA and CDR2 YNFKEQ. There are 13 residues in the CDR3. The CDR3 protein is CASTRIGVREQYF. The CDR3 coding sequence is TGTGCCAGCACCCGAATAGGGGTCCGCGAGCAGTACTTC.

This clonotype was observed a few times. The rearrangement uses TRBV6-2 or TRBV6-3 and TRBJ2-1, with 9 bases identical to TRBD2. Germline V gene data show CDR1 as MNHEY and CDR2 as SVGEGT. With 3 bases clipped from V and 1 base from J, the junction kept 1 base outside the gene matches. The CDR3 has 15 residues. The CDR3 loop reads CASSYTSGSYNEQFF. The CDR3 DNA sequence: TGTGCCAGCAGTTATACTAGCGGGTCCTACAATGAGCAGTTCTTC.

V and J are TRBV6-5 and TRBJ2-5, with TRBD2 as a possible D gene (7 bases). The germline CDR1 and CDR2 sequences are MNHEY and SVGAGI. CDR3 length: 15 residues. V shed 2 bases and J shed 1 base, with 11 bases lying between them. This CDR3 reads CASSYRGGVQETQYF. For the CDR3, the DNA is TGTGCCAGCAGTTACAGGGGGGGTGTCCAAGAGACCCAGTACTTC.

This clonotype was detected a few times. This rearrangement joins TRBV12-3 or TRBV12-4 to TRBJ1-1; no clear D. The CDR3 is made up of 12 amino acids. Trimming stripped 3 bases from V and 5 bases from J, with 7 bases between. CDR3 region: CASSFVGTEAFF. The CDR3 bases are TGTGCCAGCAGTTTTGTAGGTACTGAAGCTTTCTTT.

This clonotype was seen only a few times. The CDR3 nucleotides are TGTGCCAGCAGTTCCATCCAGGGGGCGGACTTCCACGAGCAGTACTTC. Protein product: CASSSIQGADFHEQYF. V gene TRBV27 combines with J gene TRBJ2-7; TRBD1 matches at 8 bases. The CDR3 totals 16 residues. The germline V gene encodes CDR1 MNHEY and CDR2 SMNVEV (reference sequence). Trimming removed 4 bases from V and 5 bases from J; junction bases left unmatched: 13.

The chain links TRBV6-5 to TRBJ2-2, with TRBD2 identical over 14 bases. This CDR3 comprises 14 residues. CDR1 is MNHEY, CDR2 SVGAGI, per germline. The V segment lost 6 bases and the J segment 6 bases; nucleotides outside the gene matches: 0. The CDR3 reads CASRTSGRAGELFF. In DNA, the CDR3 is TGTGCCAGCAGGACTAGCGGGAGGGCCGGGGAGCTGTTTTTT.

The rearrangement joins TRBV5-1 to TRBJ1-2; 9 positions match TRBD1. Germline loops: CDR1 SGHRS, CDR2 YFSETQ. The CDR3 sequence is 15 residues long. The ends lost 3 bases at V and 3 bases at J; junction bases unmatched: 6. CDR3 region: CASSSAQGADYGYTF. For the CDR3, the DNA is TGCGCCAGCAGCTCAGCACAGGGGGCGGACTATGGCTACACCTTC.

V is TRBV7-2 and J is TRBJ1-2, with D maybe TRBD1 (5 bases). Deletions cut 2 bases from V and 4 bases from J, with 11 bases between. The CDR3 has 14 residues. Germline V gene data show CDR1 as SGHTA and CDR2 as FQGNSA. The CDR3 reads CASSLSGQSYGYTF. CDR3 nucleotides: TGTGCCAGCAGCTTATCAGGGCAGAGCTATGGCTACACCTTC.

The J gene is TRBJ2-7, the V gene TRBV29-1; unclear D gene. The CDR3 runs 11 residues. Germline CDR1 reads SQVTM; CDR2 reads ANQGSEA. V was clipped by 6 bases and J by 2 bases, with 8 bases between them. CDR3 protein: CSVSIAYEQYF. The CDR3 nucleotides read TGCAGCGTGTCGATTGCCTACGAGCAGTACTTC.

The chain employs TRBV29-1 and TRBJ2-7, with 9 bases fitting TRBD1. From germline, CDR1 is SQVTM and CDR2 ANQGSEA. J gave up 6 bases and V 2 bases, and 2 bases lay outside the gene matches. The CDR3 sequence is 12 residues long. The chain's CDR3 is CSVEPTGGEQYF. The CDR3 DNA reads as TGCAGCGTTGAACCGACAGGGGGCGAGCAGTACTTC.

This clonotype has only a few counts. The genes are TRBV27 and TRBJ1-2, with D uncertain. The germline gives CDR1 MNHEY, CDR2 SMNVEV (reference sequence). This CDR3 region has 14 residues. Trimming left V 0 bases short and J 8 bases short, with 13 bases between. CDR3 residues: CASSLSGRAGGYTF. The CDR3 coding sequence is TGTGCCAGCAGTTTATCGGGTAGGGCGGGAGGCTACACCTTC.

This clonotype occurred a few times. This sequence joins TRBV4-3 and TRBJ2-1; the D is unclear. Germline V gene lookup returns CDR1 LGHNA and CDR2 YSLEER. The CDR3 loop spans 16 amino acids. Trimming took 0 bases from V and 0 from J, leaving 9 bases between them. CDR3 bases: TGCGCCAGCAGCCAAGAGGTCGGAAGCTCCTACAATGAGCAGTTCTTC. It is translated as CASSQEVGSSYNEQFF.

This clonotype was detected ten times or more. V is TRBV28 and J is TRBJ2-7; TRBD1 aligns across 9 bases. Trimming removed 5 bases from V and 2 bases from J; junction bases left unmatched: 7. There are 15 residues in the CDR3. CDR1 is MDHEN and CDR2 is SYDVKM in the germline V gene. The CDR3 DNA reads as TGTGCCAGCAGTGTCGGGACAGGGAAGGCCTACGAGCAGTACTTC. Translation: CASSVGTGKAYEQYF.